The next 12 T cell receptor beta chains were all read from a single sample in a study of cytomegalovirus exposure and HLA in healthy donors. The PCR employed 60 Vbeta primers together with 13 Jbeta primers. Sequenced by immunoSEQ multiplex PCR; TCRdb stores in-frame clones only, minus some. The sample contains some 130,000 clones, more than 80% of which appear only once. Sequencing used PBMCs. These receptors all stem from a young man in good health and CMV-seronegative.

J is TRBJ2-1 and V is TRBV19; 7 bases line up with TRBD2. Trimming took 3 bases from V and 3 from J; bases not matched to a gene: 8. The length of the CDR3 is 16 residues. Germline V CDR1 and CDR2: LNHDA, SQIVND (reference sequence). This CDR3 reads CASSISSGINYNEQFF. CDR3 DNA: TGTGCCAGTAGTATTTCCAGCGGGATAAACTACAATGAGCAGTTCTTC.

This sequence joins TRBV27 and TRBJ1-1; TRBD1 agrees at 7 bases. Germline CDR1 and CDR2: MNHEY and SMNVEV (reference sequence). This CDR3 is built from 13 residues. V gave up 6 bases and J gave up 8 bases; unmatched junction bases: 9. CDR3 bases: TGTGCCAGCAGGCGATACGGGACAGACGAAGCTTTCTTT. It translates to CASRRYGTDEAFF.

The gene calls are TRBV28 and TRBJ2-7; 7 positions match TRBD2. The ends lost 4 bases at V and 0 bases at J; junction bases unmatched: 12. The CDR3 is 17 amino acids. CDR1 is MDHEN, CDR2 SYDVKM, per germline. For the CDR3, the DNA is TGTGCCAGCAGTTCTTGGGAGGGGCTAGCGGTCTCCTACGAGCAGTACTTC. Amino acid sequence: CASSSWEGLAVSYEQYF. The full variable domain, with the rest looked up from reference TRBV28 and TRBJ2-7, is DVKVTQSSRYLVKRTGEKVFLECVQDMDHENMFWYRQDPGLGLRLIYFSYDVKMKEKGDIPEGYSVSREKKERFSLILESASTNQTSMYLCASSSWEGLAVSYEQYFGPGTRLTVT.

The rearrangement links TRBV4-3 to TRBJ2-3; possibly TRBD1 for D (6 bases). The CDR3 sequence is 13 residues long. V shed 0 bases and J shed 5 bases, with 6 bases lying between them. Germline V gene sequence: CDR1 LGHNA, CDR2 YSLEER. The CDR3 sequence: CASSQEGGDTQYF. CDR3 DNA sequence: TGCGCCAGCAGCCAAGAAGGGGGAGATACGCAGTATTTT.

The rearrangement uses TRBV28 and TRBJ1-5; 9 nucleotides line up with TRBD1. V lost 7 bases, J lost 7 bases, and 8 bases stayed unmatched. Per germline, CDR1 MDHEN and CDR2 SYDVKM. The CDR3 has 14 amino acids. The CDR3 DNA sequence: TGTGCCAGCACCTCCGGGACAGGGTCCCAGCCCCAGCATTTT. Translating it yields CASTSGTGSQPQHF.

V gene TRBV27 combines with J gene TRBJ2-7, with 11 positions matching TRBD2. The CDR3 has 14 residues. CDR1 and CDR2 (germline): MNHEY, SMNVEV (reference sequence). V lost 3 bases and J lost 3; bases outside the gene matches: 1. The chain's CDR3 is CASSFTSGGYEQYF. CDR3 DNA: TGTGCCAGCAGTTTCACTAGCGGGGGCTACGAGCAGTACTTC.

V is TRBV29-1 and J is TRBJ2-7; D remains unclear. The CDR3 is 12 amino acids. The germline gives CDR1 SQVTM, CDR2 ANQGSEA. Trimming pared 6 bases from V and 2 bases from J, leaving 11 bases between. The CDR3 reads CSVMSSPYEQYF. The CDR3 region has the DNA TGCAGCGTAATGTCGAGCCCCTACGAGCAGTACTTC.

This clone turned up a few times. The CDR3 nucleotides read TGTGCCAGCAGCTTGTGGCAGGGAGGAACTGAAGCTTTCTTT. Its protein is CASSLWQGGTEAFF. This sequence joins TRBV5-6 and TRBJ1-1; weak D call: TRBD1 (5 bases). V lost 1 base and J lost 5, with 12 bases in between. Germline CDR1 SGHDT, CDR2 YYEEEE. The CDR3 totals 14 residues.

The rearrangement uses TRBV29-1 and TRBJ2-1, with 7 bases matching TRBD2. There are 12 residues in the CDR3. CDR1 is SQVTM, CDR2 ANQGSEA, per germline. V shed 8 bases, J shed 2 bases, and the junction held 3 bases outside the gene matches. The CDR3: CSIRGAYNEQFF. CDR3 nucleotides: TGCAGCATTCGGGGGGCCTACAATGAGCAGTTCTTC.

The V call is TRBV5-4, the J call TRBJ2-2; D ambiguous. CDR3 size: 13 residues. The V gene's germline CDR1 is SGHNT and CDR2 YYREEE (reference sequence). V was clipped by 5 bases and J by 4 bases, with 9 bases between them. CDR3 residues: CASRPIGTGELFF. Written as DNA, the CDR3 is TGTGCCAGCAGACCTATTGGCACCGGGGAGCTGTTTTTT.

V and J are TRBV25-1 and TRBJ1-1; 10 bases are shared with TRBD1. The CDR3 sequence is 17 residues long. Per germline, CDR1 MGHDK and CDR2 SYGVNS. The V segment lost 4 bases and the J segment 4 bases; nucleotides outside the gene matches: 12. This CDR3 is CASSVGQGVLQSTEAFF. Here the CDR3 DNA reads TGTGCCAGCAGTGTCGGACAGGGGGTGTTGCAGAGCACTGAAGCTTTCTTT.

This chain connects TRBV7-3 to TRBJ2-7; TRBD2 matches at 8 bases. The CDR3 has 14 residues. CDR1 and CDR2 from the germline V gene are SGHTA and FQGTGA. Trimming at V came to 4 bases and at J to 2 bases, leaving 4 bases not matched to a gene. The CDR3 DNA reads TGTGCCAGCAGCTCCCTAGCGGGCCCCTACGAGCAGTACTTC. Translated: CASSSLAGPYEQYF.